The 8 T cell receptor beta chains given below trace back to one sample, sequenced in a study of spatial heterogeneity in lung cancer. Specified time point: sample taken at primary tumor resection. The study sequenced unsorted whole RNA from tumor, nontumor lung or frozen PBMC. A single record per CDR3 protein comes from TCRdb applying MiXCR to the 5' RACE reads. The data show tens of thousands of distinct CDR3 sequences, with roughly 15% seen just once and 7.2% held by the top ten. Specimen: PBMCs, collected at surgery. These receptors originate from a male donor with early-stage non-small cell lung cancer.

The table lists this clonotype with many counts. J is TRBJ1-5 and V is TRBV4-3; D might be TRBD1 (5 bases). Trimming removed 5 bases at V and 2 bases at J, with 13 bases between. The germline CDR1 and CDR2 sequences are LGHNA and YSLEER. The CDR3 length is 15 residues. Here the CDR3 reads CASSIDSFGNQPQHF. CDR3 in DNA: TGCGCCAGCAGCATCGACAGTTTCGGCAATCAGCCCCAGCATTTT.

The rearrangement joins TRBV14 to TRBJ2-3; possible D gene TRBD2, 6 bases. The CDR3 runs to 15 residues. Between the trimmed V and J ends, which lost 1 base and 2 bases, there was a span of 10 bases. Germline CDR1 reads SGHDN; CDR2 reads FVKESK. In nucleotides, the CDR3 is TGTGCCAGCAGCCAAGCTCGGGAGAACACAGATACGCAGTATTTT. It is translated as CASSQARENTDTQYF.

This clonotype was detected many times. The J gene is TRBJ2-4, the V gene TRBV20-1; D assignment may be TRBD1 or TRBD2 (6 bases each). Germline lookup yields CDR1 DFQATT and CDR2 SNEGSKA (reference sequence). V was clipped by 6 bases and J by 5 bases, with 14 bases between them. This CDR3 comprises 13 residues. The CDR3 spells CSARGGTENIQYF. For the CDR3, the DNA is TGCAGTGCCAGGGGCGGGACGGAAAACATTCAGTACTTC.

This clonotype was detected only a few times. The chain joins TRBV12-3 or TRBV12-4 to TRBJ1-1; D gene uncertain. V was pared by 5 bases and J by 5 bases, with 21 bases between. The CDR3 loop spans 16 amino acids. The CDR3 nucleotides are TGTGCCAGCAGTCCTCGGGTTGGGTCTACCCAGACTGAAGCTTTCTTT. Amino acid sequence: CASSPRVGSTQTEAFF.

On this clonotype itself: At one end, the junction sequence differs from germline, possibly due to a read error. The V and J genes are TRBV25-1 and TRBJ2-7; TRBD2 might be the D (6 bases). Germline CDR1 MGHDK, CDR2 SYGVNS. There are 16 residues in the CDR3. CDR3 sequence (DNA): TGTGCCAGCAGTGGAGGCGCGGGGTCATACTCCTGCGAGCAGTACTTC. This gives the protein CASSGGAGSYSCEQYF.

This clonotype was seen more than once but under ten times. The chain combines TRBV24-1 with TRBJ2-1; the D is unclear. This CDR3 has 15 residues. V was trimmed by 5 bases and J by 8 bases, leaving 18 bases between them. From germline, CDR1 is KGHDR and CDR2 SFDVKD. The chain's CDR3 is CATSGPGLLGYEQFF. CDR3 nucleotides: TGTGCCACCAGTGGACCGGGCCTCCTAGGCTATGAGCAGTTCTTC.

In its sample, this clonotype was seen a few times. The genes are TRBV7-2 and TRBJ2-2; D assignment may be TRBD1 or TRBD2 (5 bases each). V lost 5 bases to trimming and J lost 4 bases, with 20 bases between them. From germline, CDR1 is SGHTA and CDR2 FQGNSA. This CDR3 region has 17 residues. CDR3: CASSLGRGPAGTGELFF. CDR3 sequence (DNA): TGTGCCAGCAGCCTCGGCCGGGGACCAGCTGGCACCGGGGAGCTGTTTTTT.

This clonotype was found a few times. The V and J genes are TRBV6-2 or TRBV6-3 and TRBJ2-1; weak D call: TRBD2 (6 bases). V was clipped by 5 bases and J by 2 bases, with 19 bases between them. In germline, CDR1 is MNHEY, CDR2 SVGEGT. The CDR3 has 17 residues. The CDR3 nucleotides read TGTGCCAGCAGTCCGGGAGCCGGTAGGGGTACCTACAATGAGCAGTTCTTC. Amino acids: CASSPGAGRGTYNEQFF.